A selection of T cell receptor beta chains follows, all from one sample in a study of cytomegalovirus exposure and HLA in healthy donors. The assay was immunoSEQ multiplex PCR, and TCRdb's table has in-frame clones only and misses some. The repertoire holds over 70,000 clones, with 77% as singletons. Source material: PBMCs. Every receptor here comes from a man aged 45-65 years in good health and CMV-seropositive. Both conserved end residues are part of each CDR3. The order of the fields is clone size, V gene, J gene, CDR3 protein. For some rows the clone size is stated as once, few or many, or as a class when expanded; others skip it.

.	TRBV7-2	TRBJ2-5	CASKGTGPLEQYF
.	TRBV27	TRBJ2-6	CASSSTDRVGGANGLTF
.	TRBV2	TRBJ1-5	CASSWEGPQHF
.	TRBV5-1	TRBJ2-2	CASSLRAGEIGELFF
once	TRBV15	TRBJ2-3	CATSRDRARGTDTQYF
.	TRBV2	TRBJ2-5	CASSDEGQETQYF
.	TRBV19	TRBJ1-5	CASTIGLEDQPQHF
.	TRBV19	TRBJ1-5	CASSRDGTYSNQPQHF
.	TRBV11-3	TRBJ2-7	CASSFAGTSGDYEQYF
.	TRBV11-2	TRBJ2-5	CASSYPSLREGETQYF
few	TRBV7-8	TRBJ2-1	CASSYGPVPGNEQFF
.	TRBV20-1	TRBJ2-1	CSALGLHEQFF